This TCR beta chain was documented in a study of beta chain features in type 1 diabetes. Comments on this clone: Antigen unknown.

Expressed TCRB transcripts were sequenced, since all the RNA that had been isolated was reverse transcribed. Profiling relied on immunoSEQ multiplex PCR, and the TCRdb table lists in-frame clones only, not all of them. The top ten hold 0.65% of the sample, which has under 200,000 clones, about 7.3% seen once. Whole-study findings and limits: When Type 1 diabetes patients were examined, their TCRB CDR3s proved moderately but significantly shorter in all four CD4+ subsets. These data did not resolve whether HLA type affects TCRB rearrangement. Within the patient group, naive, central memory and Treg TCRB repertoires appeared more similar to each other than within healthy donors.

The sample taken for sequencing was central memory CD4+ T cells from blood. The sequence was collected from a young man in good health.

For the CDR3, the DNA is TGTGCCAGCAAAGGCGGGGTGGGCTCCTACAATGAGCAGTTCTTC. It specifies CASKGGVGSYNEQFF. V gene TRBV6-5 combines with J gene TRBJ2-1, with D maybe TRBD2 (6 bases). Germline V gene sequence: CDR1 MNHEY, CDR2 SVGAGI. The V and J ends lost 7 bases and 0 bases respectively, with 13 bases between them. The CDR3 is 15 amino acids.